The present T cell receptor beta chain was sequenced within a study of cytomegalovirus exposure and HLA in healthy donors. Study-level findings and limits: Later on, a genetic analysis was performed. It linked a missense variant in DCLRE1C with V- and J-gene trimming of TCR beta. It was in a later analysis that TCR association rates were seen to vary by HLA locus, highest for DRB1 and lowest for HLA-C. Later, an analysis showed that TCR beta chains associated with HLA were more clonally expanded than others that were equally common. Of the V segments, some could not be distinguished, including TRBV6-2 and TRBV6-3, and were excluded.

This CDR3 has 16 residues. Germline CDR1 SGHRS, CDR2 YFSETQ. The ends were cut back, 0 bases at V and 0 bases at J, with 10 bases in the middle. PCR used 60 Vbeta primers and 13 Jbeta primers. Sequencing was performed with immunoSEQ multiplex PCR; in TCRdb, only in-frame clones are kept and a portion is missing. The sample contains more than 85,000 clones, about 86% of which appear only once. The count of this clone is one. Its target is unknown. Source material: PBMCs. The chain couples TRBV5-1 to TRBJ2-1, with a weak D call TRBD2 (5 bases). This TCR was recovered from a man in his forties in good health and CMV-seronegative. In DNA, the CDR3 is TGCGCCAGCAGCTTGGCCGGACTGAGCTCCTACAATGAGCAGTTCTTC. Translating gives CASSLAGLSSYNEQFF.